This entry lists 14 T cell receptor beta chains sequenced from one sample in a study of identical twins. TCRdb called the 5' RACE reads again in MiXCR, with one record for every CDR3 protein. The data contain about 240,000 distinct CDR3 sequences, roughly a tenth of them singletons. Sequenced sample: memory T cells sorted from blood. The receptor source for this set is a man between 45 and 60 years old in good health.

The V call is TRBV4-3, the J call TRBJ2-3; no firm D call. Between the trimmed V and J ends, which lost 2 bases and 6 bases, there was a span of 12 bases. Germline V gene data show CDR1 as LGHNA and CDR2 as YSLEER. The CDR3 is 14 amino acids. In DNA, the CDR3 is TGCGCCAGCAGCCAACAACCGGTTCGGGATACGCAGTATTTT. Translation gives CASSQQPVRDTQYF.

This clonotype was seen more than once but under ten times. The V and J genes are TRBV20-1 and TRBJ2-3; D ambiguous. This CDR3 is 12 amino acids long. Germline V lookup: CDR1 DFQATT, CDR2 SNEGSKA (reference sequence). V lost 1 base and J 8 bases, leaving 10 bases between the germline ends. For the CDR3, the DNA is TGCAGTGCTAGAGGAACTTTTAGTACGCAGTATTTT. This codes for CSARGTFSTQYF.

This clonotype has only a few counts. The chain has TRBV5-5 and TRBJ2-1; no clear D. The CDR3 consists of 13 residues. Looked up from germline, CDR1 is SGHKS and CDR2 is YYEKEE (reference sequence). The V and J ends lost 4 bases and 8 bases respectively, with 13 bases between them. CDR3 sequence (DNA): TGTGCCAGCAGCCGTGGACCATTGGATGAGCAGTTCTTC. Translation gives CASSRGPLDEQFF.

This clonotype was counted only a few times. The chain joins TRBV3-1 to TRBJ2-7, with TRBD1 identical over 7 bases. The CDR3 extends over 13 amino acids. From germline, CDR1 is LGHDT and CDR2 YNNKEL (reference sequence). Losses at the gene ends were 4 bases for V and 7 bases for J; bases not matched to a gene: 7. The DNA for the CDR3 is TGTGCCAGCAGCCTCCACAGGGGTGGGGAGCAGTACTTC. This encodes CASSLHRGGEQYF.

In this sample, this clonotype turned up a few times. This chain uses TRBV14 with TRBJ2-1; 9 bases map to TRBD2. CDR3 length: 15 residues. CDR1 and CDR2 from the germline V gene are SGHDN and FVKESK. With 6 bases clipped from V and 6 bases from J, the junction kept 9 bases outside the gene matches. CDR3: CASRRSGRSFNEQFF. The CDR3 DNA reads as TGTGCCAGCAGACGTAGCGGGAGATCATTCAATGAGCAGTTCTTC. The full variable domain, completed using reference TRBV14 and TRBJ2-1, is EAGVTQFPSHSVIEKGQTVTLRCDPISGHDNLYWYRRVMGKEIKFLLHFVKESKQDESGMPNNRFLAERTGGTYSTLKVQPAELEDSGVYFCASRRSGRSFNEQFFGPGTRLTVL.

This clonotype has at least ten counts. This rearrangement joins TRBV12-3 or TRBV12-4 to TRBJ2-1; a possible D gene is TRBD2 (5 bases). The V gene lost 6 bases and the J gene lost 9 bases, with 18 bases spanning the gap. The CDR3 contains 14 residues. Here the CDR3 DNA reads TGTGCCAGCAGCCTAAGGACTCACGGTGGTGAGCAGTTCTTC. Its protein is CASSLRTHGGEQFF.

This clonotype was recorded a few times. The rearrangement links TRBV7-2 to TRBJ2-2; perhaps TRBD2 as D (7 bases). V was shortened by 3 bases and J by 7 bases, with 21 bases between the two germline ends. This CDR3 spans 17 amino acids. Germline values: CDR1 SGHTA, CDR2 FQGNSA. The CDR3 loop reads CASSFSGGGSRGGELFF. The DNA for the CDR3 is TGTGCCAGCAGCTTCAGTGGCGGGGGCTCGAGGGGCGGGGAGCTGTTTTTT.

The rearrangement links TRBV5-1 to TRBJ2-7; D gene uncertain. CDR1 and CDR2 (germline): SGHRS, YFSETQ. V was clipped by 6 bases and J by 6 bases, with 19 bases between them. The CDR3 has 14 amino acids. In DNA form, the CDR3 reads TGCGCCAGCAAGAAAAGGCTGACGTCCGCCGAGCAGTACTTC. Its translation is CASKKRLTSAEQYF.

This clonotype was detected many times. V is TRBV11-2 and J is TRBJ1-4; D ambiguous. V gave up 1 base and J gave up 10 bases, with 13 bases separating them. The length of the CDR3 is 14 residues. From germline, CDR1 is SGHAT and CDR2 FQNNGV. CDR3 sequence (DNA): TGTGCCAGCAGCTTAGGAGATGCAATTGGAAAACTGTTTTTT. It codes for CASSLGDAIGKLFF.

This chain joins TRBV11-1 and TRBJ2-7; D possibly corresponds to TRBD2 (5 bases). The V end lost 3 bases, the J end lost 6 bases, and 15 bases lay between the germline ends. The CDR3 runs to 14 residues. The V gene's germline CDR1 is SGHAT and CDR2 FQDESV (reference sequence). CDR3 loop: CASSFDRKEGEQYF. The CDR3 DNA is TGTGCCAGCAGCTTTGACCGAAAAGAGGGCGAGCAGTACTTC.

This clonotype was picked up a small number of times. This rearrangement joins TRBV29-1 to TRBJ2-3; possibly TRBD2 for D (5 bases). Trimming removed 2 bases at V and 2 bases at J, with 14 bases between. Germline V gene sequence: CDR1 SQVTM, CDR2 ANQGSEA. The CDR3 is made up of 15 amino acids. The CDR3 nucleotides read TGCAGCGTTGAAAAGGACTCAATCTCCACAGATACGCAGTATTTT. It is translated as CSVEKDSISTDTQYF.

This clonotype was seen more than once but under ten times. This chain links TRBV6-1 with TRBJ1-5, with D hard to call. The CDR3 length is 15 residues. Germline CDR1 is MNHNS and CDR2 is SASEGT. V shed 6 bases and J shed 1 base, with 13 bases lying between them. The CDR3 loop is CASRVQTYSNQPQHF. CDR3 in DNA: TGTGCCAGCAGAGTCCAAACGTACAGCAATCAGCCCCAGCATTTT.

The V and J genes are TRBV7-2 and TRBJ2-7, with 13 bases identical to TRBD2. Trimming removed 5 bases from V and 2 bases from J; junction bases left unmatched: 9. Germline V gene sequence: CDR1 SGHTA, CDR2 FQGNSA. This CDR3 comprises 17 residues. In nucleotides, the CDR3 is TGTGCCAGCAGCCCGAGACGGACTAGCGGGAGAACCTACGAGCAGTACTTC. Protein: CASSPRRTSGRTYEQYF.

This clonotype was observed a handful of times. The chain uses TRBV9 and TRBJ2-1; D is possibly TRBD1 (5 bases). Germline V gene lookup returns CDR1 SGDLS and CDR2 YYNGEE. The CDR3 is 13 amino acids. V was clipped by 0 bases and J by 13 bases, with 14 bases between them. This CDR3 is CASSVGKGRSQFF. The CDR3 nucleotides read TGTGCCAGCAGCGTAGGTAAGGGGCGATCCCAGTTCTTC.